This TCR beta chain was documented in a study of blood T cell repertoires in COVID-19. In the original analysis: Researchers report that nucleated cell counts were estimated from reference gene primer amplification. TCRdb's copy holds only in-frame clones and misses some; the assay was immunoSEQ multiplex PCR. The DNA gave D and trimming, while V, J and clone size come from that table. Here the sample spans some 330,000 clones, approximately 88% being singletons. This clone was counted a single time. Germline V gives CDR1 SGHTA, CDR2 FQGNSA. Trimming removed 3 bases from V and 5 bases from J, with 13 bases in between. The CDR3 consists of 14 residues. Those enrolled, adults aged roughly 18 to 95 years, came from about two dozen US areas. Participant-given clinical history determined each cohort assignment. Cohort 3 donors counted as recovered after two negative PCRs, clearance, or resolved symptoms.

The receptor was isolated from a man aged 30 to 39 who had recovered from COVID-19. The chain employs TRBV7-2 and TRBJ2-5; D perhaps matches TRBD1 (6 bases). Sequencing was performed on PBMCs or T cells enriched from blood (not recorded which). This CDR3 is CASSFTGYGETQYF. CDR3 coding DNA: TGTGCCAGCAGCTTTACAGGGTATGGGGAGACCCAGTACTTC.